These 27 T cell receptor beta chains were all obtained from the same sample, sequenced in a study of blood T cell repertoires in COVID-19. Sequenced by immunoSEQ multiplex PCR; TCRdb stores in-frame clones only, minus some. This sample has 220,000 or so clones, with about four fifths found just once. The sequencing sample was made of PBMCs or T cells enriched from blood (not recorded which). All receptors derive from a woman aged 40 to 55 with acute COVID-19.

This rearrangement joins TRBV7-2 to TRBJ2-5; a possible D gene is TRBD1 (5 bases). Germline loops: CDR1 SGHTA, CDR2 FQGNSA. Trimming cost V 2 bases and J 5 bases, with 12 bases left between them. The CDR3 length is 14 residues. The CDR3 loop reads CASSLYGSGETQYF. The CDR3 coding sequence is TGTGCCAGCAGCTTATACGGATCAGGGGAGACCCAGTACTTC.

This clone was counted at least ten times. V usage is TRBV5-6 and J usage is TRBJ1-3, with D uncertain. From germline, CDR1 is SGHDT and CDR2 YYEEEE. The CDR3 covers 13 residues. V lost 4 bases to trimming and J lost 4 bases, with 9 bases between them. The CDR3 nucleotides read TGTGCCAGCAGCCTGTGGGCCGGAAACACCATATATTTT. Amino acid sequence: CASSLWAGNTIYF.

Of note for this clone: Other DNA sequences in the same sample also yield this CDR3. The chain joins TRBV19 to TRBJ2-7; 11 bases map to TRBD2. Germline V lookup: CDR1 LNHDA, CDR2 SQIVND (reference sequence). V was clipped by 3 bases and J by 0 bases; unmatched bases: 1. This CDR3 region has 15 residues. The CDR3 here is CASSIGTSGSYEQYF. The CDR3 coding sequence is TGTGCCAGTAGTATCGGGACTAGCGGCTCCTACGAGCAGTACTTC.

The rearrangement links TRBV28 to TRBJ1-1; D call uncertain. This CDR3 has 13 amino acids. Trimming removed 7 bases at V and 1 base at J, with 10 bases between. In germline, CDR1 is MDHEN, CDR2 SYDVKM. CDR3 residues: CASTNYRNTEAFF. The CDR3, as DNA: TGTGCCAGCACTAATTACCGGAACACTGAAGCTTTCTTT.

The chain has TRBV2 and TRBJ2-1, with TRBD2 identical over 8 bases. CDR1 is SNHLY, CDR2 FYNNEI, per germline. With V trimmed by 5 bases and J by 8 bases, 2 bases remained unmatched. There are 12 residues in the CDR3. The CDR3 DNA reads TGTGCCAGCAGTTCCGGGAGGGATGAGCAGTTCTTC. Its protein is CASSSGRDEQFF.

The chain joins TRBV28 to TRBJ1-2, with a tentative D call TRBD1 (5 bases). The germline gives CDR1 MDHEN, CDR2 SYDVKM. V lost 5 bases, J lost 2 bases, and 18 bases lay in between. The CDR3 sequence is 16 residues long. CDR3 nucleotides: TGTGCCAGCAGTCCTCCCCAGGGAAGACCGAACTATGGCTACACCTTC. Translated, it gives CASSPPQGRPNYGYTF.

The rearrangement links TRBV2 to TRBJ1-2, with 8 bases matching TRBD1. The ends lost 10 bases at V and 3 bases at J; junction bases unmatched: 10. Germline CDR1 SNHLY, CDR2 FYNNEI. CDR3 length equals 14 residues. This chain's CDR3 is CAISGGIGDYGYTF. The CDR3, as DNA: TGTGCCATCTCAGGGGGCATCGGTGACTATGGCTACACCTTC.

This clone was detected a few times. This rearrangement joins TRBV4-1 to TRBJ1-1; weak D call: TRBD1 (6 bases). In germline, CDR1 is MGHRA, CDR2 YSYEKL. The CDR3 totals 15 residues. Deletions cut 0 bases from V and 1 base from J, with 9 bases between. The chain's CDR3 is CASSQDRQANTEAFF. The CDR3 coding sequence is TGCGCCAGCAGCCAAGACCGACAGGCGAACACTGAAGCTTTCTTT.

This chain connects TRBV29-1 to TRBJ2-6, with D uncertain. This CDR3 is 13 amino acids long. Trimming removed 5 bases at V and 0 bases at J, with 5 bases between. Per the germline V gene, CDR1 is SQVTM and CDR2 is ANQGSEA. CDR3 DNA sequence: TGCAGCGTTTATAGCTCTGGGGCCAACGTCCTGACTTTC. Residues: CSVYSSGANVLTF.

The chain is built from TRBV14 and TRBJ1-6; D may be TRBD1 (5 bases). Per the germline V gene, CDR1 is SGHDN and CDR2 is FVKESK. There are 16 residues in the CDR3. V lost 0 bases to trimming and J lost 10 bases, with 16 bases between them. The CDR3 DNA sequence: TGTGCCAGCAGCCAAGATCTTTGGGGCCGTCTCTCACCCCTCCACTTT. Its translation: CASSQDLWGRLSPLHF.

V and J are TRBV7-9 and TRBJ2-1; 12 bases align to TRBD2. This CDR3 comprises 15 residues. CDR1 is SEHNR, CDR2 FQNEAQ, per germline (reference sequence). Trimming cost V 3 bases and J 7 bases; bases outside gene matches: 4. CDR3 DNA: TGTGCCAGCAGCTTCGGACTAGCGGGACCAAATGAGCAGTTCTTC. As protein: CASSFGLAGPNEQFF.

The chain joins TRBV28 to TRBJ2-4; D perhaps matches TRBD2 (6 bases). Trimming took off 2 bases at V and 1 base at J, with 15 bases between the two ends. The V gene's germline CDR1 is MDHEN and CDR2 SYDVKM. The length of the CDR3 is 17 residues. This CDR3 reads CASSLRQMGLAKNIQYF. For the CDR3, the DNA is TGTGCCAGCAGTTTACGACAGATGGGACTGGCCAAAAACATTCAGTACTTC.

This chain links TRBV6-1 with TRBJ1-2; D is undetermined. The CDR3 consists of 12 residues. Germline V gives CDR1 MNHNS, CDR2 SASEGT. Deletions cut 2 bases from V and 4 bases from J, with 5 bases between. CDR3 sequence reads: CASSEQVYGYTF. The CDR3 DNA follows: TGTGCCAGCAGTGAACAGGTCTATGGCTACACCTTC.

The rearrangement links TRBV27 to TRBJ1-2; the D gene is possibly TRBD1 (5 bases). Trimming pared 5 bases from V and 3 bases from J, leaving 16 bases between. CDR3 size: 15 residues. The germline gives CDR1 MNHEY, CDR2 SMNVEV (reference sequence). This CDR3 is CASSLILQGDYGYTF. CDR3 nucleotide sequence: TGTGCCAGCAGTCTGATTCTCCAGGGCGACTATGGCTACACCTTC.

The V gene is TRBV19, the J gene TRBJ2-7; 7 bases fit TRBD1. The CDR3 length is 13 residues. J lost 4 bases, V lost 7 bases, and 7 bases had no gene match. Per the germline V gene, CDR1 is LNHDA and CDR2 is SQIVND (reference sequence). The CDR3 spells CASTVGQPYEQYF. The CDR3 DNA sequence: TGTGCCAGTACGGTGGGACAGCCGTACGAGCAGTACTTC.

J is TRBJ1-1 and V is TRBV4-1; TRBD1 matches 7 bases. V shed 3 bases, J shed 2 bases, and the junction held 12 bases outside the gene matches. Looked up from germline, CDR1 is MGHRA and CDR2 is YSYEKL. The CDR3 covers 17 residues. CDR3 protein: CASSHPLQDRRNTEAFF. For the CDR3, the DNA is TGCGCCAGCAGCCATCCCCTCCAGGACAGGAGAAACACTGAAGCTTTCTTT.

This chain uses TRBV24-1 with TRBJ2-7; perhaps TRBD1 as D (5 bases). This CDR3 spans 13 amino acids. The V end lost 3 bases, the J end lost 2 bases, and 7 bases lay between the germline ends. The germline V gene encodes CDR1 KGHDR and CDR2 SFDVKD. CDR3 protein: CATSDTGTYEQYF. DNA for the CDR3: TGTGCCACCAGTGATACAGGAACCTACGAGCAGTACTTC.

CDR3 nucleotide sequence: TGTGCCAGCAGCCACGCCGGGGACAGGGGGCGGGTTGAAAAACTGTTTTTT. Translating gives CASSHAGDRGRVEKLFF. V is TRBV3-1 (or the pseudogene TRBV3-2) and J is TRBJ1-4; 12 bases are a match to TRBD1. The ends lost 3 bases at V and 7 bases at J; junction bases unmatched: 9. The V gene's germline CDR1 is LGHDT and CDR2 YNNKEL (reference sequence). CDR3 length: 17 residues.

The chain links TRBV29-1 to TRBJ1-1, with 7 positions matching TRBD1. Germline assignment: CDR1 SQVTM and CDR2 ANQGSEA. The CDR3 totals 11 residues. Germline trimming cut 5 bases from V and 5 bases from J; bases unmatched to any gene: 2. CDR3 DNA sequence: TGCAGCGTTCTCAGGGGGACTGAAGCTTTCTTT. This gives the protein CSVLRGTEAFF.

The chain uses TRBV5-1 and TRBJ2-1; possible D gene TRBD2, 5 bases. Germline V gene lookup returns CDR1 SGHRS and CDR2 YFSETQ. Trimming stripped 4 bases from V and 0 bases from J, with 5 bases between. The CDR3 loop spans 13 amino acids. DNA for the CDR3: TGCGCCAGCAGCACTAGCTCCTACAATGAGCAGTTCTTC. Encoded protein: CASSTSSYNEQFF.

The chain joins TRBV18 to TRBJ2-7; maybe TRBD1 (6 bases). CDR3 length equals 12 residues. Germline loops: CDR1 KGHSH, CDR2 LQKENI. The ends were cut back, 6 bases at V and 1 base at J, with 7 bases in the middle. This chain's CDR3 is CASSQGSYEQYF. The DNA for the CDR3 is TGTGCCAGCTCGCAGGGGTCCTACGAGCAGTACTTC.

The V call is TRBV2, the J call TRBJ2-2; weak D call: TRBD2 (6 bases). The V end was cut by 7 bases, the J end by 0 bases, with 12 bases between. The V gene's germline CDR1 is SNHLY and CDR2 FYNNEI. The CDR3 has 15 residues. Here the CDR3 reads CASKVGGPNTGELFF. Here the CDR3 DNA reads TGTGCCAGCAAGGTGGGGGGACCGAACACCGGGGAGCTGTTTTTT.

The J gene is TRBJ2-1, the V gene TRBV19, with 12 bases aligning to TRBD2. Per germline, CDR1 LNHDA and CDR2 SQIVND (reference sequence). V shed 5 bases and J 7 bases; nucleotides not matched to a gene: 3. This CDR3 contains 14 residues. The chain's CDR3 is CASSLAGGQNEQFF. The DNA of the CDR3 is TGTGCCAGTAGTCTAGCGGGGGGGCAGAATGAGCAGTTCTTC.

This chain joins TRBV3-1 (or the pseudogene TRBV3-2) and TRBJ1-4; maybe TRBD1 (5 bases). V lost 4 bases and J lost 5, with 11 bases in between. CDR3 size: 14 residues. The germline V gene has CDR1 LGHDT and CDR2 YNNKEL (reference sequence). The CDR3 region is CASSLGGGNEKLFF. CDR3 nucleotides: TGTGCCAGCAGCCTGGGGGGAGGCAATGAAAAACTGTTTTTT.

Comments on this clone: The junction and the germline gene differ at one end; a read error may be behind it. V is TRBV19 and J is TRBJ1-3, with TRBD1 as a possible D gene (6 bases). This CDR3 has 13 residues. Germline V gives CDR1 LNHDA, CDR2 SQIVND (reference sequence). The CDR3 region has the DNA TGTGCCAGTTCCACCCCCGGACAGTCAACCTGGGATTTT. Translated: CASSTPGQSTWDF.

This sequence joins TRBV29-1 and TRBJ1-1; the D gene is possibly TRBD1 (5 bases). The germline gives CDR1 SQVTM, CDR2 ANQGSEA. There are 15 residues in the CDR3. The V end lost 7 bases, the J end lost 0 bases, and 18 bases lay between the germline ends. The DNA for the CDR3 is TGCAGCGCACTCCGCGGACAAATCATGAACACTGAAGCTTTCTTT. Translated: CSALRGQIMNTEAFF.

This clone has just a few counts. The chain is built from TRBV6-5 and TRBJ2-7; 8 bases fit TRBD1. V lost 4 bases to trimming and J lost 0 bases; unmatched junction nucleotides: 5. Germline V CDR1 and CDR2: MNHEY, SVGAGI. This CDR3 region has 15 residues. The CDR3 nucleotides read TGTGCCAGCAGTTTATCCGGGACAGGCTCCTACGAGCAGTACTTC. It specifies CASSLSGTGSYEQYF.